The clone carrying this T cell receptor beta chain was counted many times. Its specificity is not known. The sample belongs to a study of T cells in Graves' hyperthyroidism and ophthalmopathy. Whole-study findings and limits: Ophthalmopathy, which appeared later, was predicted by the model a median approximately six months before onset.

Absence of ophthalmopathy progression within 18 months defined stable Graves' hyperthyroidism. V was clipped by 3 bases and J by 11 bases, with 17 bases between them. The germline CDR1 and CDR2 sequences are SGDLS and YYNGEE. The CDR3 covers 13 residues. TCR beta CDR3 region amplification was performed from RNA transcripts. TCR CDR3 underwent first-round RT-PCR with the HTBI primer set. TCRdb ran MiXCR on the multiplex PCR reads and lists one entry per CDR3 protein. The table shows around 440,000 distinct CDR3 sequences, with approximately 15% occurring only once. V and J are TRBV9 and TRBJ1-2, with D uncertain. This sequence originates from a woman under 30 with Graves' hyperthyroidism. Sequencing was done on a sample of blood. The CDR3, as DNA: TGTGCCAGCAGCGCACGCCTCGGGCCCAGTTACACCTTC. It encodes CASSARLGPSYTF.